Sequencing of this T cell receptor beta chain was carried out in a study of T cell changes during pregnancy in multiple sclerosis. Clones were read by immunoSEQ multiplex PCR, and TCRdb kept only the in-frame ones, dropping some. The sample records under 55,000 clones, approximately 91% being singletons. CDR1 and CDR2 (germline): SGHRS, YFSETQ. Trimming pared 0 bases from V and 7 bases from J, leaving 8 bases between. The CDR3 loop spans 13 amino acids. The sequence came from a female donor with multiple sclerosis, enrolled in a pregnancy study. Sequencing used PBMCs (not recorded whether the cells were cultured). V and J are TRBV5-1 and TRBJ2-1; D unclear. The CDR3 here is CASSLEVRNEQFF. The DNA for the CDR3 is TGCGCCAGCAGCTTGGAAGTGCGGAATGAGCAGTTCTTC.